The present entry profiles one TCR beta chain with its context. Authors' processing steps: Amplification with reference gene primers provided the estimates of nucleated cell counts. Sequencing used immunoSEQ multiplex PCR; TCRdb keeps in-frame clones, though not all of them. V, J and clone size are taken as reported in that table, and D and trimming were inferred from the DNA itself. Here the sample spans some 110,000 clones, roughly nine tenths being singletons. These data originate in a study of blood T cell repertoires in COVID-19. Study-level background: The origin of the acute and convalescent COVID-19 samples was the United States, Italy and Spain. The analysed material was cDNA or gDNA that came from T cells, B-cell-depleted T cells, or PBMCs.

V gave up 4 bases and J gave up 10 bases, with 11 bases separating them. The CDR3 is 12 residues long. The TCR sequence derives from a man between 65 and 79 years old who had recovered from COVID-19. The rearrangement joins TRBV12-3 or TRBV12-4 to TRBJ2-4; weak D call: TRBD1 (6 bases). Material for sequencing was peripheral blood. The CDR3 reads CASSSGHQIQYF. CDR3 DNA: TGTGCCAGCAGTTCGGGACATCAAATTCAGTACTTC.